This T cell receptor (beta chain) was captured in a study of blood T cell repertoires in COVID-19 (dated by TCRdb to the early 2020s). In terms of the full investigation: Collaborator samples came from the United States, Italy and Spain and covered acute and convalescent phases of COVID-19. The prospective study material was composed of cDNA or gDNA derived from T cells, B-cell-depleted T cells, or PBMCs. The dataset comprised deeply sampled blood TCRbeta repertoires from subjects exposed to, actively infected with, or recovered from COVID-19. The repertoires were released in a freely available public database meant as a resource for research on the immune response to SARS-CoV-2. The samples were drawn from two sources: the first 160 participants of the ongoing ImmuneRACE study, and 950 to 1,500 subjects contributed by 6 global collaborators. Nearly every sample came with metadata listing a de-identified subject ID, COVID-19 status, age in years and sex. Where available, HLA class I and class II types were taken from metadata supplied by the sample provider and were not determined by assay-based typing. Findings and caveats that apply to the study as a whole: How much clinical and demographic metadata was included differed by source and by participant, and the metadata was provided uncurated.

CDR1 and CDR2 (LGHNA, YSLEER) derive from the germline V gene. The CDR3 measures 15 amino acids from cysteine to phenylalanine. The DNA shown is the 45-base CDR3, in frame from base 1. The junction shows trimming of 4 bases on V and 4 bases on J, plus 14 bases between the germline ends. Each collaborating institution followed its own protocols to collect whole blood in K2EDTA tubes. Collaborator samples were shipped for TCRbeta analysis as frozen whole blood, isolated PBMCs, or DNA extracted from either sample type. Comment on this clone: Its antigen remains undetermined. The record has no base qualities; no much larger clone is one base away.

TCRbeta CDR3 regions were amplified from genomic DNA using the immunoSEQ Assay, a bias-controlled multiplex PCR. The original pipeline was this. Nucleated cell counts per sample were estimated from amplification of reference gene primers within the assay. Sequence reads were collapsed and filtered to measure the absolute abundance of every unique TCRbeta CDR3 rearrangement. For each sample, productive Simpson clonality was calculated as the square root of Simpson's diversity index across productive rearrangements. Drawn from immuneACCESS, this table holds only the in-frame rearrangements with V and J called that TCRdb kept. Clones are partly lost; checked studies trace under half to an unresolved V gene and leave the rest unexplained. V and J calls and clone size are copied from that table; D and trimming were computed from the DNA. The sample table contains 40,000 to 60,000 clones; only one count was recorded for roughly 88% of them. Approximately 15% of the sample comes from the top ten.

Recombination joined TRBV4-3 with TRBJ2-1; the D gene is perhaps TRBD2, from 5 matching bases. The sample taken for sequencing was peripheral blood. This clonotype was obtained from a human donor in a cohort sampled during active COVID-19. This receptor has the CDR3 CASSRGRGKYNEQFF. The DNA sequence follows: TGCGCCAGCAGCCGAGGGCGAGGGAAGTACAATGAGCAGTTCTTC.